These 19 T cell receptor beta chains were sequenced from one sample in a study of Graves' ophthalmopathy and Graves' hyperthyroidism. TCR beta CDR3 regions were amplified from RNA transcripts. First-round RT-PCR with HTBI primers preceded a second-round multiplex PCR. TCRdb re-called the multiplex PCR reads through MiXCR, storing one row per CDR3 protein. The table has just over 400,000 distinct CDR3 sequences, under 25% seen once. The sample consisted of peripheral blood. The receptor set was obtained from a woman aged 18-29 years with stable Graves' hyperthyroidism.

At least ten counts were recorded for this clonotype. CDR3 sequence reads: CASSLPANSGSQENEQYF. CDR3 in DNA: TGTGCCAGCAGCTTACCCGCAAATAGCGGGAGTCAAGAAAACGAGCAGTACTTC. This chain uses TRBV11-2 with TRBJ2-7; 9 nucleotides match TRBD2. The germline V gene encodes CDR1 SGHAT and CDR2 FQNNGV. V lost 2 bases, J lost 5 bases, and 16 bases stayed unmatched. This CDR3 is built from 18 residues.

In the case of this clonotype: One end of the junction does not line up with germline, which may come from a read error. This chain uses TRBV7-8 with TRBJ1-5; D is uncertain. The CDR3 is made up of 16 amino acids. Germline-derived CDR1 and CDR2 are SGHVS and FQNEAQ. The CDR3, as DNA: TGTGCCAGCAGCTTAGGGACGGTTATTAGCAATCAGCCTCAGCATTTT. It yields the protein CASSLGTVISNQPQHF. Filled out from reference TRBV7-8 and TRBJ1-5, the complete variable domain reads GAGVSQSPRYKVAKRGQDVALRCDPISGHVSLFWYQQALGQGPEFLTYFQNEAQLDKSGLPSDRFFAERPEGSVSTLKIQRTQQEDSAVYLCASSLGTVISNQPQHFGDGTRLSIL.

This clonotype was detected many times. This sequence joins TRBV6-1 and TRBJ1-2; no firm D call. Trimming cost V 2 bases and J 7 bases, with 5 bases left between them. CDR1 MNHNS and CDR2 SASEGT come from the germline V gene. The CDR3 runs 11 residues. For the CDR3, the DNA is TGTGCCAGCAGTGAATGGGTTGGCTACACCTTC. It specifies CASSEWVGYTF.

This clonotype appeared a few times. This chain uses TRBV28 with TRBJ1-5, with D perhaps matching TRBD1 (5 bases). Between the trimmed V and J ends, which lost 2 bases and 3 bases, there was a span of 8 bases. Per germline, CDR1 MDHEN and CDR2 SYDVKM. The CDR3 has 14 amino acids. The CDR3 here is CASSLETANQPQHF. Written as DNA, the CDR3 is TGTGCCAGCAGTTTAGAGACAGCCAATCAGCCCCAGCATTTT.

The sample holds many counts of this clonotype. V usage is TRBV4-1 and J usage is TRBJ2-7, with D perhaps TRBD1 or TRBD2 (5 bases each). Germline CDR1 is MGHRA and CDR2 is YSYEKL. The CDR3 is made up of 12 amino acids. V gave up 1 base and J gave up 6 bases, with 7 bases separating them. CDR3 sequence: CASSQGGFEQYF. The CDR3, as DNA: TGCGCCAGCAGCCAAGGGGGGTTCGAGCAGTACTTC.

Written as DNA, the CDR3 is TGCGCCAGCAGCCAAGATAGGGCGGGAGCCAGGCCCCTCCACTTT. It encodes CASSQDRAGARPLHF. The rearrangement uses TRBV4-1 and TRBJ1-6; no clear D. The germline V gene encodes CDR1 MGHRA and CDR2 YSYEKL. The CDR3 covers 15 residues. The V end lost 0 bases, the J end lost 13 bases, and 16 bases lay between the germline ends.

This clonotype has only a few counts. This chain links TRBV27 with TRBJ2-7, with D perhaps given as TRBD1 or TRBD2 (5 bases each). Germline V gene data show CDR1 as MNHEY and CDR2 as SMNVEV (reference sequence). There are 16 residues in the CDR3. Trimming cost V 3 bases and J 2 bases, with 17 bases left between them. CDR3 in amino acids: CASSFPVQGVTYEQYF. The CDR3, as DNA: TGTGCCAGCAGTTTTCCCGTGCAGGGAGTAACCTACGAGCAGTACTTC.

For this clonotype: This may be a read error, as it is one base from a much larger clone. The rearrangement links TRBV19 to TRBJ2-2, with D possibly TRBD2 on 5 matching bases. CDR3 size: 13 residues. Germline values: CDR1 LNHDA, CDR2 SQIVND (reference sequence). The CDR3 protein is CASRDGNTGELCF. For the CDR3, the DNA is TGTGCCAGTAGGGACGGAAACACCGGGGAGCTGTGTTTT.

There are many counts of this clonotype. The rearrangement joins TRBV4-3 to TRBJ2-5; 9 nucleotides agree with TRBD2. The CDR3 loop spans 15 amino acids. CDR1 is LGHNA, CDR2 YSLEER, per germline. The V gene end was trimmed by 0 bases and the J gene end by 5 bases; junction bases not matched to a gene: 4. In DNA form, the CDR3 reads TGCGCCAGCAGCCAAGATCCCGGACTAGCGGAGACCCAGTACTTC. Protein product: CASSQDPGLAETQYF.

This clonotype has a count of ten or more. This chain links TRBV5-1 with TRBJ2-7; TRBD2 agrees at 7 bases. Germline loops: CDR1 SGHRS, CDR2 YFSETQ. V shed 0 bases, J shed 2 bases, and the junction held 8 bases outside the gene matches. The CDR3 has 16 amino acids. CDR3 amino acids: CASSLAASGGPYEQYF. The CDR3, as DNA: TGCGCCAGCAGCTTGGCGGCTAGCGGTGGCCCCTACGAGCAGTACTTC. Based on the CDR3 plus reference TRBV5-1 and TRBJ2-7, the full variable domain is KAGVTQTPRYLIKTRGQQVTLSCSPISGHRSVSWYQQTPGQGLQFLFEYFSETQRNKGNFPGRFSGRQFSNSRSEMNVSTLELGDSALYLCASSLAASGGPYEQYFGPGTRLTVT.

This clonotype has at least ten counts. The rearrangement links TRBV11-2 to TRBJ2-7; no clear D gene. Germline V gene lookup returns CDR1 SGHAT and CDR2 FQNNGV. The CDR3 runs to 16 residues. Trimming left V 0 bases short and J 1 base short, with 13 bases between. The CDR3 DNA is TGTGCCAGCAGCTTAGATCAGACCCTATTATCCTACGAGCAGTACTTC. Its translation is CASSLDQTLLSYEQYF.

This rearrangement joins TRBV7-8 to TRBJ2-7; 8 nucleotides align to TRBD2. Per germline, CDR1 SGHVS and CDR2 FQNEAQ. V lost 6 bases to trimming and J lost 0 bases; unmatched junction nucleotides: 10. The CDR3 sequence is 16 residues long. The CDR3 protein is CASSRTRGGSSYEQYF. CDR3 in DNA: TGTGCCAGCAGTCGTACTCGGGGGGGAAGCTCCTACGAGCAGTACTTC.

This clonotype occurred many times. The chain is built from TRBV28 and TRBJ1-2; D is perhaps TRBD1 (5 bases). Looked up from germline, CDR1 is MDHEN and CDR2 is SYDVKM. V dropped 8 bases and J dropped 1 base, with 14 bases sitting between them. This CDR3 is 14 amino acids long. In DNA form, the CDR3 reads TGTGCCAGCGAAGACGGGGCTTTTAACTATGGCTACACCTTC. As protein: CASEDGAFNYGYTF.

The sample holds many counts of this clonotype. V and J are TRBV6-1 and TRBJ2-7, with a weak D call TRBD1 (5 bases). CDR1 is MNHNS, CDR2 SASEGT, per germline. The CDR3 contains 14 residues. Trimming stripped 0 bases from V and 3 bases from J, with 9 bases between. In DNA, the CDR3 is TGTGCCAGCAGTGAAGCTAAGGGGCACTACGAGCAGTACTTC. Translating gives CASSEAKGHYEQYF.

This clonotype was picked up many times. This chain links TRBV12-3 or TRBV12-4 with TRBJ1-5, with a tentative D call TRBD1 (5 bases). This CDR3 region has 14 residues. The ends were cut back, 6 bases at V and 5 bases at J, with 14 bases in the middle. The CDR3 bases are TGTGCCAGCAGCTCCGACAGTACCTATCAGCCCCAGCATTTT. As protein: CASSSDSTYQPQHF.

This clonotype was counted many times. This chain links TRBV6-1 with TRBJ2-2, with D tentatively TRBD2 (7 bases). CDR1 and CDR2 from the germline V gene are MNHNS and SASEGT. Trimming stripped 6 bases from V and 4 bases from J, with 15 bases between. This CDR3 is built from 15 residues. CDR3 DNA sequence: TGTGCCAGCAGGAGGGGGGGCGCCAGCACCGGGGAGCTGTTTTTT. Its translation: CASRRGGASTGELFF.

In nucleotides, the CDR3 is TGTGCCAGCAGGGGTTCTGAAGCTTTCTTT. It specifies CASRGSEAFF. The V and J genes are TRBV2 and TRBJ1-1; the D is unclear. Trimming took off 6 bases at V and 6 bases at J, with 5 bases between the two ends. The CDR3 spans 10 residues. Germline CDR1 is SNHLY and CDR2 is FYNNEI.

This clonotype occurred many times. The V gene is TRBV4-1, the J gene TRBJ2-7, with no clear D. The CDR3 consists of 14 residues. CDR1 and CDR2 from the germline V gene are MGHRA and YSYEKL. V was trimmed by 1 base and J by 6 bases, leaving 13 bases between them. CDR3 sequence reads: CASSQVASPSEQYF. In DNA form, the CDR3 reads TGCGCCAGCAGCCAAGTGGCCAGTCCAAGCGAGCAGTACTTC.

Here the CDR3 reads CASSDAGQGADQPQHF. The CDR3 bases are TGTGCCAGCAGTGACGCCGGACAGGGAGCCGATCAGCCCCAGCATTTT. The V and J genes are TRBV6-1 and TRBJ1-5; 8 nucleotides line up with TRBD1. Germline trimming cut 3 bases from V and 5 bases from J; bases unmatched to any gene: 9. The CDR3 is 16 amino acids. Looked up from germline, CDR1 is MNHNS and CDR2 is SASEGT.